This T cell receptor (beta chain) stems from a study of blood T cell repertoires in COVID-19 (TCRdb year 2020). At the level of the whole study: Samples from collaborators originated in the United States, Italy and Spain and spanned both the acute and convalescent phases of COVID-19. The prospective study material was composed of cDNA or gDNA derived from T cells, B-cell-depleted T cells, or PBMCs. The dataset comprised deeply sampled blood TCRbeta repertoires from subjects exposed to, actively infected with, or recovered from COVID-19. The repertoires were released in a freely available public database meant as a resource for research on the immune response to SARS-CoV-2. The samples were drawn from the first 160 participants of the ongoing ImmuneRACE study and from 950 to 1,500 subjects provided by 6 global collaborators. Nearly every sample came with metadata listing a de-identified subject ID, COVID-19 status, age in years and sex. HLA class I and class II types, where available, came from metadata supplied by the sample provider rather than from assay-based typing. The paper as a whole reports these results and caveats: The quantity of clinical and demographic metadata differed by source and by participant and was supplied without curation.

The collaborating institutions used their own protocols to collect whole blood in K2EDTA tubes. For TCRbeta analysis, collaborator samples were shipped as frozen whole blood, as isolated PBMCs, or as DNA extracted from either sample type. As for this clone: The antigen it binds to is not known. Base qualities were left out, and no much larger clone turns up one base away.

Including cysteine and phenylalanine, the CDR3 has 13 amino acids. The retained sequence is limited to the CDR3, 39 bases, with the frame set at the first base. Sequences SQVTM (CDR1) and ANQGSEA (CDR2) are obtained from the germline V gene. Deletion took 6 bases off V and 4 bases off J, with a span of 15 bases between the germline ends. The immunoSEQ Assay, a bias-controlled multiplex PCR, was used to amplify TCRbeta CDR3 regions from genomic DNA. Under the source paper's analysis protocol: Within the assay, amplification of reference gene primers was used to estimate how many nucleated cells each sample contained. To quantify the absolute abundance of each unique TCRbeta CDR3 rearrangement, sequence reads were collapsed and filtered. For each sample, productive Simpson clonality was calculated by taking the square root of Simpson's diversity index across productive rearrangements. The table comes from immuneACCESS by way of TCRdb, which keeps in-frame sequences with V and J called. Part of the clones is missing from these tables; in studies checked, under half for an unresolved V gene and the rest for unknown reasons. Clone size and V and J calls were adopted from that table, with D and trimming inferred from the DNA. This sample lists roughly 150,000 clones; 65% to 85% were detected once. The biggest ten clones account for about 11% of the sample.

The specimen was peripheral blood. The clonotype was recovered from an older man with active or convalescent COVID-19. Recombination linked TRBV29-1 to TRBJ2-5; the best D guess is TRBD2, with 5 bases matching. The CDR3 has the sequence CSVPGEWGETQYF. Here is the DNA: TGCAGCGTCCCCGGGGAGTGGGGAGAGACCCAGTACTTC.